This T cell receptor (beta chain) was identified in a study of blood T cells in healthy people across ages. Primers used in a second PCR of about 6 to 11 cycles were a sample-barcoded 5' primer and a J-beta primer mix. TCRdb called the 5' RACE reads again in MiXCR, with one record for every CDR3 protein. Of approximately 1,700,000 distinct CDR3 sequences listed, 30% to 40% are singletons. From germline, CDR1 is SGHTA and CDR2 FQGNSA. This CDR3 comprises 16 residues. J lost 2 bases, V lost 5 bases, and 9 bases had no gene match. The source is a human donor in good health. The chain has TRBV7-2 and TRBJ1-2, with 9 positions matching TRBD1. Sequenced material: blood. CDR3 sequence reads: CASSPQGGQGNYGYTF. The CDR3 DNA follows: TGTGCCAGCAGCCCCCAGGGGGGACAGGGAAACTATGGCTACACCTTC. The full variable domain, with the rest looked up from reference TRBV7-2 and TRBJ1-2, is GAGVSQSPSNKVTEKGKDVELRCDPISGHTALYWYRQSLGQGLEFLIYFQGNSAPDKSGLPSDRFSAERTGGSVSTLTIQRTQQEDSAVYLCASSPQGGQGNYGYTFGSGTRLTVV.